Shown below are 20 T cell receptor beta chains from a single sample sequenced in a study of STAT5B mutations in CD4+ large granular lymphocyte leukemia (dated by TCRdb to the early 2020s). Receptors were amplified or captured by the immunoSEQ multiplex PCR assay. TCRdb carries this immuneACCESS record with in-frame sequences only. Its versions omit some clonotypes, under half of them owing to an unresolved V gene in the studies checked, with the rest unexplained. This sample has about 34,000 clones in its table, and more than 60% of those were observed once. Of the sample, more than 2% is held by the ten largest clones. The sequenced sample was CD4+ T cells from blood buffy coats. The origin of the receptors is a human donor in good health.

There are a few counts of this clone. The rearrangement joins TRBV7-2 to TRBJ1-2, with TRBD1 matching over 7 bases. The CDR3 length is 15 residues. After removal of 0 bases from V and 5 bases from J, the junction contained 6 bases not matched to a gene. Germline V gives CDR1 SGHTA, CDR2 FQGNSA. The CDR3 spells CASSLAGQIVYGYTF. The CDR3, as DNA: TGTGCCAGCAGCTTAGCGGGACAGATTGTGTATGGCTACACCTTC.

The chain's CDR3 is CASSVVASGAYNEQFF. As DNA, the CDR3 is TGTGCCAGCAGCGTAGTGGCTAGCGGGGCCTACAATGAGCAGTTCTTC. The genes are TRBV9 and TRBJ2-1; the match to TRBD2 covers 9 bases. CDR1 and CDR2 (germline): SGDLS, YYNGEE. V was pared by 0 bases and J by 2 bases, with 3 bases of the junction left unmatched. The CDR3 totals 16 residues.

Concerning this clone: The same CDR3 also results from other DNA sequences found in this sample. The chain links TRBV28 to TRBJ1-5, with a weak D call TRBD1 (6 bases). Trimming took off 6 bases at V and 3 bases at J, with 9 bases between the two ends. CDR3 size: 13 residues. Germline V lookup: CDR1 MDHEN, CDR2 SYDVKM. For the CDR3, the DNA is TGTGCCAGCAGCCGACAGGACAATCAGCCCCAGCATTTT. Amino acid sequence: CASSRQDNQPQHF.

This clone was counted a single time. V gene TRBV19 combines with J gene TRBJ1-4, with TRBD1 matching over 7 bases. The CDR3 runs to 16 residues. V was clipped by 3 bases and J by 0 bases; unmatched bases: 4. Per germline, CDR1 LNHDA and CDR2 SQIVND (reference sequence). CDR3 DNA: TGTGCCAGTAGTATTTCGGGACAGACAACTAATGAAAAACTGTTTTTT. Protein: CASSISGQTTNEKLFF.

This clone came up once. V is TRBV5-4 and J is TRBJ2-1; TRBD2 matches at 10 bases. This CDR3 comprises 16 residues. The germline gives CDR1 SGHNT, CDR2 YYREEE (reference sequence). The J segment lost 2 bases and the V segment lost 0 bases, leaving 2 bases of the junction unmatched. The CDR3 DNA reads as TGTGCCAGCAGCTTGGAACTAGCGGGGACCTACAATGAGCAGTTCTTC. It is translated as CASSLELAGTYNEQFF.

There are a few counts of this clone. The V gene is TRBV5-1, the J gene TRBJ2-1; no clear D. From germline, CDR1 is SGHRS and CDR2 YFSETQ. This CDR3 spans 15 amino acids. V was clipped by 0 bases and J by 2 bases, with 9 bases between them. The CDR3 DNA follows: TGCGCCAGCAGCTTGGGGCCCCTGGCCTACAATGAGCAGTTCTTC. Its protein product is CASSLGPLAYNEQFF.

This CDR3 is CASNQQETQYF. The CDR3 DNA follows: TGTGCCAGCAACCAGCAAGAGACCCAGTACTTC. The rearrangement uses TRBV6-1 and TRBJ2-5; D is uncertain. Germline CDR1 MNHNS, CDR2 SASEGT. The V end lost 7 bases, the J end lost 2 bases, and 5 bases lay between the germline ends. The CDR3 spans 11 residues.

The genes are TRBV11-2 and TRBJ2-5, with D possibly being TRBD1 or TRBD2 (6 bases each). Germline V CDR1 and CDR2: SGHAT, FQNNGV. The CDR3 totals 17 residues. V lost 1 base and J 0 bases, leaving 15 bases between the germline ends. The CDR3 protein is CASSLGGAGTYQETQYF. The CDR3, as DNA: TGTGCCAGCAGCTTAGGGGGGGCAGGGACGTACCAAGAGACCCAGTACTTC.

The V gene is TRBV7-2, the J gene TRBJ2-3; D unclear. The CDR3 is 11 amino acids. CDR1 and CDR2 (germline): SGHTA, FQGNSA. V was shortened by 8 bases and J by 7 bases, with 10 bases between the two germline ends. For the CDR3, the DNA is TGTGCCAGCGGCCCTCCAAATACGCAGTATTTT. Amino acids: CASGPPNTQYF.

The chain links TRBV4-2 to TRBJ1-2, with 8 bases aligning to TRBD1. CDR3 length: 13 residues. CDR1 LGHNA and CDR2 YNFKEQ come from the germline V gene. J gave up 8 bases and V 4 bases, and 6 bases lay outside the gene matches. The CDR3 reads CASSPGQGDGYTF. The DNA for the CDR3 is TGTGCCAGCAGCCCAGGACAGGGAGACGGCTACACCTTC.

The chain uses TRBV6-1 and TRBJ2-7; D gene ambiguous. V dropped 2 bases and J dropped 0 bases, with 11 bases sitting between them. The CDR3 is 15 amino acids. Looked up from germline, CDR1 is MNHNS and CDR2 is SASEGT. DNA for the CDR3: TGTGCCAGCAGTGAACGCGGCGAGAGCTCCTACGAGCAGTACTTC. The encoded protein is CASSERGESSYEQYF.

This clone was recorded only once. The chain joins TRBV27 to TRBJ1-3; D gene uncertain. CDR3 length: 13 residues. Deletions cut 3 bases from V and 4 bases from J, with 7 bases between. Germline lookup yields CDR1 MNHEY and CDR2 SMNVEV (reference sequence). The CDR3 loop is CASSFSAGNTIYF. The CDR3 DNA reads as TGTGCCAGCAGTTTCTCGGCGGGAAACACCATATATTTT.

This chain joins TRBV6-6 and TRBJ1-1; possible D gene TRBD1, 6 bases. Trimming removed 2 bases at V and 8 bases at J, with 12 bases between. Germline V gives CDR1 MNHNY, CDR2 SVGAGI (reference sequence). The CDR3 extends over 13 amino acids. DNA of the CDR3: TGTGCCAGCAGTTACATCGACAGGCCAGAAGCTTTCTTT. Translating gives CASSYIDRPEAFF.

The genes are TRBV6-1 and TRBJ2-7, with D possibly being TRBD2 (5 bases). Between the trimmed V and J ends, which lost 7 bases and 9 bases, there was a span of 13 bases. Germline assignment: CDR1 MNHNS and CDR2 SASEGT. This CDR3 is built from 11 residues. Written as DNA, the CDR3 is TGTGCCAGCACCGAGGGAATTAGGCAGTACTTC. It encodes CASTEGIRQYF.

The V gene is TRBV29-1, the J gene TRBJ1-2; D not resolved. V lost 7 bases and J 2 bases, leaving 17 bases between the germline ends. This CDR3 spans 14 amino acids. Germline values: CDR1 SQVTM, CDR2 ANQGSEA. CDR3: CSARRTSSNYGYTF. Written as DNA, the CDR3 is TGCAGCGCCCGTCGGACTTCATCCAACTATGGCTACACCTTC.

CDR3: CASSRREAEAYGYTF. The CDR3 DNA follows: TGTGCCAGCTCACGACGAGAAGCAGAAGCCTATGGCTACACCTTC. The rearrangement links TRBV18 to TRBJ1-2; no firm D call. V was shortened by 4 bases and J by 4 bases, with 16 bases between the two germline ends. CDR1 KGHSH and CDR2 LQKENI come from the germline V gene. The CDR3 is 15 residues long.

This clone was counted a few times. The chain joins TRBV10-1 to TRBJ2-7; D is perhaps TRBD1 (5 bases). With 3 bases removed from V and 6 bases from J, the gap between germline ends came to 12 bases. Germline V lookup: CDR1 WNHNN, CDR2 SYGVQD (reference sequence). This CDR3 is built from 13 residues. Written as DNA, the CDR3 is TGCGCCAGCAGTGACAGGGTTGGGCTCGAGCAGTACTTC. Translated: CASSDRVGLEQYF.

The chain is built from TRBV19 and TRBJ1-1; perhaps TRBD1 as D (5 bases). The length of the CDR3 is 14 residues. V was shortened by 8 bases and J by 7 bases, with 20 bases between the two germline ends. In germline, CDR1 is LNHDA, CDR2 SQIVND (reference sequence). The CDR3 sequence: CASSIDIKQGEAFF. CDR3 bases: TGTGCCAGTTCGATCGACATCAAGCAGGGTGAAGCTTTCTTT.

This chain uses TRBV2 with TRBJ2-4; no clear D gene. V was cut by 1 base and J by 11 bases, with 12 bases left in between. The CDR3 is made up of 13 amino acids. CDR1 is SNHLY, CDR2 FYNNEI, per germline. This chain's CDR3 is CASSEEWQTLQYF. The DNA of the CDR3 is TGTGCCAGCAGTGAAGAATGGCAGACCCTTCAGTACTTC.

This chain connects TRBV27 to TRBJ2-3; no firm D call. Germline lookup yields CDR1 MNHEY and CDR2 SMNVEV (reference sequence). V gave up 5 bases and J gave up 5 bases, with 2 bases separating them. The CDR3 consists of 10 residues. The CDR3 here is CASSGDTQYF. The CDR3 bases are TGTGCCAGCAGTGGAGATACGCAGTATTTT.